These T cell receptor beta chains were read from a single sample in a study of blood T cell repertoires in COVID-19. Sequencing was performed with immunoSEQ multiplex PCR; in TCRdb, only in-frame clones are kept and a portion is missing. Of fewer than 350,000 clones listed, around 90% were seen once; the top ten hold approximately 6%. The sequenced sample was PBMCs or T cells enriched from blood (not recorded which). The receptors were sampled from a woman aged 40 to 55 who had recovered from COVID-19. The CDR3 runs from the conserved cysteine through the conserved F or W. D genes are given only for firm matches. Not all rows give a size; the values are once, few, many and, for expanded clones, a class.

D gene,J gene,V gene,CDR3 length,clone size,CDR3 protein,CDR3 DNA
TRBD1,TRBJ1-3,TRBV9,14,-,CASSAQDRGNTIYF,TGTGCCAGCAGCGCCCAGGACAGGGGAAACACCATATATTTT
-,TRBJ2-1,TRBV7-2,13,-,CASSLEYRNEQFF,TGTGCCAGCAGCTTAGAGTATCGGAATGAGCAGTTCTTC
TRBD1,TRBJ2-7,TRBV7-9,18,-,CASSLRKTGGQADYEQYF,TGTGCCAGCAGCTTACGCAAAACCGGGGGACAGGCGGACTACGAGCAGTACTTC
-,TRBJ2-2,TRBV28,13,-,CASSLTLTGELFF,TGTGCCAGCAGTTTAACTCTCACCGGGGAGCTGTTTTTT
-,TRBJ1-1,TRBV28,15,-,CASSSDTAPNTEAFF,TGTGCCAGCAGTTCGGACACAGCCCCGAACACTGAAGCTTTCTTT
TRBD1,TRBJ2-7,TRBV28,15,-,CASYSTGNSSYEQYF,TGTGCCAGCTATTCGACAGGGAACAGTTCCTACGAGCAGTACTTC
-,TRBJ1-2,TRBV2,13,-,CASSIDRFSPYTF,TGTGCCAGCAGCATCGACAGGTTCTCCCCGTACACCTTC
-,TRBJ1-5,TRBV19,16,-,CASSSPGTPGGQPQHF,TGTGCCAGTAGTTCCCCCGGGACTCCCGGAGGGCAGCCCCAGCATTTT
TRBD2,TRBJ2-1,TRBV27,12,-,CASSFTSGSFFF,TGTGCCAGCAGTTTTACTAGCGGGAGCTTTTTCTTC
TRBD1,TRBJ2-3,TRBV27,20,once,CASSLTLHRGAYRNTDTQYF,TGTGCCAGCAGTTTAACCTTACACAGGGGCGCTTATCGAAACACAGATACGCAGTATTTT
TRBD1,TRBJ1-5,TRBV4-1,16,-,CASSQGGRGRFQPQHF,TGCGCCAGCAGCCAAGGAGGCAGGGGGCGCTTTCAGCCCCAGCATTTT
TRBD1,TRBJ2-1,TRBV27,15,-,CASKVTRQGINEQFF,TGTGCCAGCAAAGTGACTCGACAGGGCATCAATGAGCAGTTCTTC
TRBD1,TRBJ2-2,TRBV30,18,-,CAWSVPFDRGLYTGELFF,TGTGCCTGGAGTGTACCCTTTGACAGGGGGCTGTATACCGGGGAGCTGTTTTTT
TRBD2,TRBJ2-3,TRBV6-5,16,-,CASSYRGGSGTDTQYF,TGTGCCAGCAGTTATCGGGGGGGATCGGGCACAGATACGCAGTATTTT
TRBD2,TRBJ2-5,TRBV4-3,18,-,CASSQEEGGRGNQETQYF,TGCGCCAGCAGCCAAGAAGAGGGCGGGAGGGGCAACCAAGAGACCCAGTACTTC
-,TRBJ1-2,TRBV28,13,-,CASSSRQDYGYTF,TGTGCCAGCAGTTCCCGACAGGACTATGGCTACACCTTC
-,TRBJ1-6,TRBV5-8,14,-,CASNRRGGNSPLHF,TGTGCCAGCAACCGCAGGGGAGGGAATTCACCCCTCCACTTT
TRBD1,TRBJ1-2,TRBV6-5,13,-,CASSSGTDYGYTF,TGTGCCAGCAGTTCCGGGACAGACTATGGCTACACCTTC
-,TRBJ2-3,TRBV7-9,12,-,CASSLGADTQYF,TGTGCCAGCAGTTTGGGAGCAGATACGCAGTATTTT
-,TRBJ1-5,TRBV14,15,-,CASSQGRAGGQPQHF,TGTGCCAGCAGCCAAGGTAGGGCAGGCGGGCAGCCCCAGCATTTT
-,TRBJ2-1,TRBV3-1/TRBV3-2,15,-,CASSPTRVTRHEQFF,TGTGCCAGCAGCCCTACTAGAGTGACACGCCATGAGCAGTTCTTC
TRBD1,TRBJ1-2,TRBV30,15,-,CAWSAPGQANYGYTF,TGTGCCTGGAGTGCCCCGGGACAGGCGAACTATGGCTACACCTTC
-,TRBJ1-1,TRBV20-1,13,-,CSASSPPNPEAFF,TGCAGTGCTAGTTCCCCCCCTAACCCTGAAGCTTTCTTT
-,TRBJ1-5,TRBV6-1,17,-,CASSVPLGQYTNQPQHF,TGTGCCAGCAGTGTACCCTTAGGACAGTATACCAATCAGCCCCAGCATTTT
-,TRBJ2-1,TRBV28,18,-,CASSSTGDPAGTPYEQFF,TGTGCCAGCAGTTCCACGGGGGACCCCGCAGGGACCCCCTATGAGCAGTTCTTC
TRBD2,TRBJ2-7,TRBV19,18,-,CASSPPAGLAGRAGEQYF,TGTGCCAGTAGCCCCCCAGCGGGACTAGCGGGACGGGCGGGAGAGCAGTACTTC
TRBD1,TRBJ1-2,TRBV10-2,15,-,CASRVGQGNPYGYTF,TGCGCCAGCAGGGTAGGACAGGGGAACCCCTATGGCTACACCTTC
-,TRBJ1-2,TRBV6-6,14,-,CASKFGGAGYGYTF,TGTGCCAGCAAGTTCGGAGGGGCCGGCTATGGCTACACCTTC
-,TRBJ1-1,TRBV7-9,14,-,CASRKTVENTEAFF,TGTGCCAGCAGGAAGACAGTCGAAAACACTGAAGCTTTCTTT
-,TRBJ2-7,TRBV7-2,14,-,CASSLLRDNYEQYF,TGTGCCAGCAGCTTACTTCGGGACAACTACGAGCAGTACTTC
TRBD1,TRBJ2-5,TRBV9,13,-,CASSPNRGETQYF,TGTGCCAGCAGCCCAAACAGGGGAGAGACCCAGTACTTC
TRBD2,TRBJ2-7,TRBV9,15,-,CASSPQAGVAHEQYF,TGTGCCAGCAGCCCTCAAGCGGGAGTGGCCCACGAGCAGTACTTC
-,TRBJ2-3,TRBV7-9,13,-,CASSLVSADTQYF,TGTGCCAGCAGCTTAGTGTCAGCAGATACGCAGTATTTT
-,TRBJ1-2,TRBV6-5,14,-,CASSTGTTVNGYTF,TGTGCCAGCAGTACCGGGACAACGGTTAATGGCTACACCTTC
TRBD2,TRBJ2-7,TRBV29-1,17,-,CSVESRTSGKRTYEQYF,TGCAGCGTTGAATCCAGAACTAGCGGGAAAAGGACCTACGAGCAGTACTTC
-,TRBJ2-3,TRBV18,14,once,CASSPGQSTDTQYF,TGTGCCAGCTCACCGGGGCAGAGCACAGATACGCAGTATTTT
-,TRBJ1-1,TRBV4-3,13,few,CASSQDRSLGAFF,TGCGCCAGCAGCCAAGACCGGTCCCTGGGCGCTTTCTTT
-,TRBJ2-7,TRBV7-2,15,-,CASIYSGGPNYEQYF,TGTGCCAGCATTTATAGCGGAGGACCCAACTACGAGCAGTACTTC
-,TRBJ1-2,TRBV11-1,15,once,CASSFNTGIGDGYTF,TGTGCCAGCAGTTTCAACACAGGTATCGGCGATGGCTACACCTTC
TRBD2,TRBJ2-3,TRBV6-6,17,-,CASSHGTSGRGTDTQYF,TGTGCCAGCAGTCACGGGACTAGCGGGAGGGGAACAGATACGCAGTATTTT
TRBD1,TRBJ1-1,TRBV7-2,15,-,CASSLLGQGYTEAFF,TGTGCCAGCAGCTTGTTGGGACAGGGGTACACTGAAGCTTTCTTT
-,TRBJ2-3,TRBV5-4,11,-,CASSFGPTQYF,TGTGCCAGCAGCTTCGGTCCTACGCAGTATTTT
TRBD1,TRBJ1-5,TRBV7-8,14,-,CASSFQGGHQPQHF,TGTGCCAGCAGCTTTCAGGGGGGCCATCAGCCCCAGCATTTT
TRBD2,TRBJ2-7,TRBV7-2,16,once,CASSRGGTSGIYEQYF,TGTGCCAGCAGCAGGGGGGGGACTAGCGGGATCTACGAGCAGTACTTC